This T cell receptor (beta chain) was identified in a study of blood T cell repertoires in COVID-19. V gave up 4 bases and J gave up 1 base; unmatched junction bases: 7. CDR3 size: 17 residues. Germline V gene lookup returns CDR1 SGDLS and CDR2 YYNGEE. TCRdb's table, derived via immunoSEQ multiplex PCR, lists solely in-frame clones and lacks some. This table has 150,000 or so clones, 92% appearing once. This TCR was sampled from a man between 25 and 39 years old with COVID-19, enrolled during active disease. The rearrangement links TRBV9 to TRBJ2-7, with 14 bases matching TRBD2. The sample consisted of peripheral blood. CDR3 in amino acids: CASSPGLAGGPSYEQYF. CDR3 DNA: TGTGCCAGCAGCCCAGGACTAGCGGGGGGCCCGTCCTACGAGCAGTACTTC.